This passage covers 19 T cell receptor beta chains from one sample sequenced in a study of graft-versus-host responses after intestinal transplantation. No antigen is known for these receptors. The table came from immunoSEQ multiplex PCR; TCRdb's copy has only in-frame clones and leaves some out. The sample consists of over 70,000 clones, around 95% of them appearing once. The starting material was unstimulated CD8+ T cells sorted from spleen or lymph node cells, obtained before intestinal transplant. The receptors were gathered from a human donor who received an intestinal transplant.

V is TRBV7-2 and J is TRBJ2-1; D is possibly TRBD1 or TRBD2 (5 bases each). Germline assignment: CDR1 SGHTA and CDR2 FQGNSA. CDR3 length: 16 amino acids. The V end was cut by 3 bases, the J end by 3 bases, with 15 bases between. CDR3 bases: TGTGCCAGCAGCTTCGGAGCCGAGGGGTTCTACAATGAGCAGTTCTTC. Its protein product is CASSFGAEGFYNEQFF.

The V and J genes are TRBV4-2 and TRBJ2-1; no reliable D call. This CDR3 is built from 13 residues. V was shortened by 6 bases and J by 7 bases, with 13 bases between the two germline ends. CDR1 is LGHNA and CDR2 is YNFKEQ in the germline V gene. CDR3: CASSPRMRNEQFF. Written as DNA, the CDR3 is TGTGCCAGCAGTCCAAGGATGCGGAATGAGCAGTTCTTC.

The chain recombines TRBV7-9 with TRBJ1-2; D gene uncertain. CDR3 size: 11 residues. CDR1 and CDR2 (germline): SEHNR, FQNEAQ (reference sequence). Trimming took 4 bases from V and 7 from J, leaving 7 bases between them. CDR3 coding DNA: TGTGCCAGCAGCTCCCCGATTGGCTACACCTTC. Residues: CASSSPIGYTF. The entire variable domain, with the rest obtained from reference TRBV7-9 and TRBJ1-2, is as follows: DTGVSQNPRHKITKRGQNVTFRCDPISEHNRLYWYRQTLGQGPEFLTYFQNEAQLEKSRLLSDRFSAERPKGSFSTLEIQRTEQGDSAMYLCASSSPIGYTFGSGTRLTVV.

The V call is TRBV10-3, the J call TRBJ2-1; perhaps TRBD2 as D (5 bases). V lost 0 bases, J lost 3 bases, and 15 bases lay in between. Germline CDR1 ENHRY, CDR2 SYGVKD. The CDR3 length is 17 residues. The CDR3, as DNA: TGTGCCATCAGTGAGTCGACTCGGGGTTTCCTCTACAATGAGCAGTTCTTC. Its translation: CAISESTRGFLYNEQFF.

As concerns this clone: Different DNA sequences within this sample yield the same CDR3. The DNA for the CDR3 is TGTGCCAGCAGCTTGGAAGGCTACGAGCAGTACTTC. Encoded protein: CASSLEGYEQYF. V is TRBV5-6 and J is TRBJ2-7; D uncertain. The V end was cut by 0 bases, the J end by 3 bases, with 4 bases between. Germline lookup yields CDR1 SGHDT and CDR2 YYEEEE. The length of the CDR3 is 12 residues.

The chain is built from TRBV6-6 and TRBJ1-4, with 7 bases identical to TRBD1. The CDR3 has 15 amino acids. Losses at the gene ends were 2 bases for V and 8 bases for J; bases not matched to a gene: 8. Germline V gene data show CDR1 as MNHNY and CDR2 as SVGAGI (reference sequence). CDR3 residues: CASSYQWTGWEKLFF. The CDR3 DNA sequence: TGTGCCAGCAGTTACCAATGGACAGGCTGGGAAAAACTGTTTTTT.

The sample holds one count of this clone. J is TRBJ1-1 and V is TRBV5-1, with a possible D match to TRBD1 (5 bases). Trimming removed 3 bases at V and 11 bases at J, with 14 bases between. The V gene's germline CDR1 is SGHRS and CDR2 YFSETQ. The CDR3 is 12 residues long. The CDR3 coding sequence is TGCGCCAGCAGCTCGGGACTGCATCCGGCTTTCTTT. Protein product: CASSSGLHPAFF.

The V call is TRBV6-1, the J call TRBJ2-5, with D perhaps TRBD1 (5 bases). Germline V gives CDR1 MNHNS, CDR2 SASEGT. Trimming removed 6 bases at V and 5 bases at J, with 13 bases between. The CDR3 runs to 13 residues. CDR3 protein: CASSGPPGETQYF. As DNA, the CDR3 is TGTGCCAGCAGCGGACCCCCAGGGGAGACCCAGTACTTC.

The V gene is TRBV25-1, the J gene TRBJ2-3, with D possibly called TRBD1 or TRBD2 (5 bases each). V shed 3 bases and J shed 1 base, with 11 bases lying between them. The length of the CDR3 is 15 residues. CDR1 MGHDK and CDR2 SYGVNS come from the germline V gene. This CDR3 reads CASSDWDQRTDTQYF. As DNA, the CDR3 is TGTGCCAGCAGTGATTGGGACCAGCGCACAGATACGCAGTATTTT.

This chain uses TRBV6-5 with TRBJ1-1; D perhaps matches TRBD1 (6 bases). This CDR3 is 14 amino acids long. Germline CDR1 reads MNHEY; CDR2 reads SVGAGI. Trimming removed 6 bases at V and 1 base at J, with 12 bases between. CDR3 sequence (DNA): TGTGCCAGCAGACTTCAGACAGGGAACACTGAAGCTTTCTTT. Translated: CASRLQTGNTEAFF.

V and J are TRBV27 and TRBJ2-5; tentatively, D is TRBD1 (5 bases). The closer fit of TRBJ2-7 to the DNA end suggests the J call may be wrong. The germline V gene encodes CDR1 MNHEY and CDR2 SMNVEV (reference sequence). This CDR3 is 14 amino acids long. The CDR3 reads CASSLSRVGYEQYF. The DNA for the CDR3 is TGTGCCAGCAGTTTAAGCAGGGTGGGGTACGAGCAGTACTTC.

This clone showed up just once. This chain links TRBV28 with TRBJ2-2, with D tentatively TRBD2 (5 bases). V lost 6 bases and J lost 3, with 14 bases in between. The CDR3 consists of 15 residues. Per germline, CDR1 MDHEN and CDR2 SYDVKM. The CDR3 DNA sequence: TGTGCCAGCAGCCAACTAGTATTGGACACCGGGGAGCTGTTTTTT. It specifies CASSQLVLDTGELFF.

This sequence joins TRBV7-9 and TRBJ2-5; 9 bases are a match to TRBD1. Trimming took 1 base from V and 2 from J; bases not matched to a gene: 2. Germline V lookup: CDR1 SEHNR, CDR2 FQNEAQ (reference sequence). This CDR3 is 15 amino acids long. This chain's CDR3 is CASSLGTGEQETQYF. DNA for the CDR3: TGTGCCAGCAGCTTAGGGACAGGGGAACAAGAGACCCAGTACTTC.

The CDR3 coding sequence is TGTGCCAGCAGTTACAAAGGGCCTGGACACGAGCAGTACTTC. It yields the protein CASSYKGPGHEQYF. The chain recombines TRBV6-5 with TRBJ2-7; D is uncertain. Deletions cut 2 bases from V and 5 bases from J, with 13 bases between. The CDR3 length is 14 residues. Germline V lookup: CDR1 MNHEY, CDR2 SVGAGI.

This clone was picked up one time. The V call is TRBV7-9, the J call TRBJ2-7; TRBD2 matches at 9 bases. The CDR3 covers 17 residues. J gave up 0 bases and V 6 bases, and 12 bases lay outside the gene matches. Germline CDR1 SEHNR, CDR2 FQNEAQ (reference sequence). The DNA of the CDR3 is TGTGCCAGCAGTACAGACCGACTAGCGGAAAGCTCCTACGAGCAGTACTTC. Amino acids: CASSTDRLAESSYEQYF.

This chain links TRBV5-1 with TRBJ2-1; D possibly uses TRBD1 or TRBD2 (5 bases each). V lost 0 bases and J lost 7, with 17 bases in between. The CDR3 contains 16 residues. Germline CDR1 is SGHRS and CDR2 is YFSETQ. The CDR3 spells CASSLVSLGVLNEQFF. CDR3 DNA: TGCGCCAGCAGCTTGGTGTCCCTGGGGGTGTTAAATGAGCAGTTCTTC.

The chain couples TRBV4-1 to TRBJ2-1; no reliable D call. V was shortened by 1 base and J by 7 bases, with 2 bases between the two germline ends. The CDR3 totals 11 residues. Germline CDR1 and CDR2: MGHRA and YSYEKL. The CDR3 here is CASSQANEQFF. DNA for the CDR3: TGCGCCAGCAGCCAAGCTAATGAGCAGTTCTTC.

The CDR3 bases are TGTGCCAGCAGCTTCGGGGGCCGGACCTACGAGCAGTACTTC. It is translated as CASSFGGRTYEQYF. This chain links TRBV11-1 with TRBJ2-7; either TRBD1 or TRBD2 may fit D (6 bases each). Germline CDR1 and CDR2: SGHAT and FQDESV (reference sequence). CDR3 length: 14 residues. Trimming pared 3 bases from V and 2 bases from J, leaving 11 bases between.

As DNA, the CDR3 is TGTGCCAGCAGCTTAGGAGTGACAGGGAATATTGGCTACACCTTC. It specifies CASSLGVTGNIGYTF. V usage is TRBV5-6 and J usage is TRBJ1-2; 7 nucleotides line up with TRBD1. CDR3 length equals 15 residues. J gave up 7 bases and V 2 bases, and 11 bases lay outside the gene matches. The germline gives CDR1 SGHDT, CDR2 YYEEEE.